The source of this T cell receptor beta chain is a study of control samples from healthy donors and cancer patients. Trimming left V 3 bases short and J 0 bases short, with 9 bases between. This CDR3 comprises 15 residues. The germline gives CDR1 SEHNR, CDR2 FQNEAQ (reference sequence). Profiled with immunoSEQ multiplex PCR; TCRdb holds only in-frame clones, not every one. The repertoire holds about 130,000 clones, with about 94% as singletons. The chain is built from TRBV7-9 and TRBJ1-3; D call uncertain. The sequence was collected from a man aged 60 to 69 with colorectal cancer. Source material: PBMCs. Here the CDR3 DNA reads TGTGCCAGCAGCTTCGGCGCAGCCTCTGGAAACACCATATATTTT. Protein product: CASSFGAASGNTIYF.